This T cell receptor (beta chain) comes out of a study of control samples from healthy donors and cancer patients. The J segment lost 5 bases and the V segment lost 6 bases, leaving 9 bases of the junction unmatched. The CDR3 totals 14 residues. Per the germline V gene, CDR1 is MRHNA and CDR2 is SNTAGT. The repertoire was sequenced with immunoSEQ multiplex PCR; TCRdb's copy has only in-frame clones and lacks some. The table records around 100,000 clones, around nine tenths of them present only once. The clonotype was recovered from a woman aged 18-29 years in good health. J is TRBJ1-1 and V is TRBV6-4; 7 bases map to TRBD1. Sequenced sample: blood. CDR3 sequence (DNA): TGTGCCAGCAGGGTAACAGGGGTAGGGACTGAAGCTTTCTTT. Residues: CASRVTGVGTEAFF.